These 5 T cell receptor beta chains originate from one sample sequenced in a study of blood T cell repertoires in COVID-19. Assay: immunoSEQ multiplex PCR; the TCRdb copy retains only in-frame clones and omits some. The profile covers about 260,000 clones, with 80% to 90% appearing a single time and around 0.87% taken by the ten largest. Sequenced input: PBMCs or T cells enriched from blood (not recorded which). All receptors derive from a man aged 45-65 years who had been exposed to COVID-19.

The gene calls are TRBV6-1 and TRBJ1-2, with 7 bases fitting TRBD1. CDR1 and CDR2 (germline): MNHNS, SASEGT. The CDR3 is made up of 12 amino acids. V shed 2 bases, J shed 8 bases, and the junction held 2 bases outside the gene matches. Here the CDR3 reads CASSELDRGYTF. In DNA, the CDR3 is TGTGCCAGCAGTGAATTGGACAGGGGCTACACCTTC.

The chain combines TRBV10-3 with TRBJ1-1; D gene ambiguous. The CDR3 is 13 residues long. The germline V gene has CDR1 ENHRY and CDR2 SYGVKD. V lost 3 bases, J lost 0 bases, and 5 bases lay in between. The CDR3: CAISETLNTEAFF. The CDR3 DNA reads as TGTGCCATCAGTGAAACATTGAACACTGAAGCTTTCTTT.

The V gene is TRBV24-1, the J gene TRBJ1-1, with D unclear. V was shortened by 6 bases and J by 0 bases, with 7 bases between the two germline ends. The CDR3 covers 13 residues. Germline V gives CDR1 KGHDR, CDR2 SFDVKD. Written as DNA, the CDR3 is TGTGCCACCAGTAAGGGAGTGAACACTGAAGCTTTCTTT. Protein: CATSKGVNTEAFF.

The chain carries TRBV27 and TRBJ2-2; 8 positions match TRBD1. Trimming removed 1 base from V and 2 bases from J; junction bases left unmatched: 6. The CDR3 loop spans 17 amino acids. Germline CDR1 is MNHEY and CDR2 is SMNVEV (reference sequence). CDR3 amino acids: CASSLLSQGDNTGELFF. The CDR3, as DNA: TGTGCCAGCAGTTTATTGTCACAGGGGGACAACACCGGGGAGCTGTTTTTT.

This chain links TRBV5-1 with TRBJ2-5; 8 positions agree with TRBD1. The CDR3 has 16 residues. After removal of 4 bases from V and 5 bases from J, the junction contained 13 bases not matched to a gene. Per the germline V gene, CDR1 is SGHRS and CDR2 is YFSETQ. CDR3 coding DNA: TGCGCCAGCAGCCCGGCCATTGCAGGGGGCGCGGAGACCCAGTACTTC. Amino acids: CASSPAIAGGAETQYF.